Listed below are T cell receptor beta chains from one sample, sequenced in a study of blood T cell repertoires in COVID-19. TCRdb keeps only in-frame clones here, not all; method: immunoSEQ multiplex PCR. The sample shows more than 90,000 clones, over 75% of them seen only once. The sequenced sample was peripheral blood. The receptors derive from a middle-aged man with acute or convalescent COVID-19. Each CDR3 is given with its conserved first and last residue. A D gene is named only where the DNA matches it firmly. Size values are once, few and many counts, or a class for expanded clones, and some rows have none.

abundance,d_gene,j_gene,v_gene,CDR3aa,CDR3nt
.,TRBD1,TRBJ1-1,TRBV7-9,CASSLQGAETEAFF,TGTGCCAGCAGCTTACAGGGGGCTGAGACTGAAGCTTTCTTT
.,.,TRBJ1-6,TRBV5-1,CASSDQGFYNSPLHF,TGCGCCAGCAGCGATCAGGGCTTCTATAATTCACCCCTCCACTTT
few,TRBD1,TRBJ2-7,TRBV30,CAWSKQGNYEQYF,TGTGCCTGGAGTAAACAGGGGAACTACGAGCAGTACTTC
.,.,TRBJ1-5,TRBV28,CASSQGFSNQPQHF,TGTGCCAGCAGTCAGGGTTTCAGCAATCAGCCCCAGCATTTT
.,TRBD1,TRBJ1-2,TRBV7-9,CASSLGDSNYGYTF,TGTGCCAGCAGCTTGGGGGACAGTAACTATGGCTACACCTTC
once,TRBD2,TRBJ2-5,TRBV5-1,CASSLALAGGRETQYF,TGCGCCAGCAGCTTGGCGCTAGCGGGGGGTAGGGAGACCCAGTACTTC
.,.,TRBJ2-3,TRBV9,CASSHSGYTDTQYF,TGTGCCAGCAGTCACAGCGGGTACACAGATACGCAGTATTTT
.,TRBD2,TRBJ2-7,TRBV3-1/TRBV3-2,CASSQLLAGGEKQYF,TGTGCCAGCAGCCAGCTACTAGCGGGAGGGGAAAAGCAGTACTTC
once,TRBD1,TRBJ1-1,TRBV7-8,CASQGEAEAFF,TGTGCCAGCCAGGGGGAGGCTGAAGCTTTCTTT
.,TRBD2,TRBJ2-1,TRBV28,CASSQGLAGGPGNEQFF,TGTGCCAGCAGTCAAGGACTAGCGGGAGGGCCTGGGAATGAGCAGTTCTTC
few,.,TRBJ1-1,TRBV12-3/TRBV12-4,CASRSTVNTEAFF,TGTGCCAGCAGATCGACAGTGAACACTGAAGCTTTCTTT
few,TRBD2,TRBJ2-7,TRBV20-1,CSASILAGGYEQYF,TGCAGTGCTAGTATACTAGCGGGAGGCTACGAGCAGTACTTC
.,.,TRBJ2-7,TRBV6-1,CASSEQMGREQYF,TGTGCCAGCAGTGAACAGATGGGCAGGGAGCAGTACTTC
.,TRBD1,TRBJ1-4,TRBV25-1,CASSWDRGQLFF,TGTGCCAGCAGTTGGGACAGGGGGCAACTGTTTTTT
once,.,TRBJ2-5,TRBV5-1,CASSPQGLGETQYF,TGCGCCAGCAGCCCCCAGGGGTTGGGAGAGACCCAGTACTTC
.,TRBD2,TRBJ2-1,TRBV4-1,CASSQEAGGGNEQFF,TGCGCCAGCAGCCAAGAAGCGGGAGGGGGCAATGAGCAGTTCTTC
once,.,TRBJ1-1,TRBV5-3,CARSFPTQGTEAFF,TGTGCCAGAAGCTTCCCGACCCAGGGGACTGAAGCTTTCTTT
.,.,TRBJ1-2,TRBV29-1,CSVVVGQIHGYTF,TGCAGCGTTGTTGTAGGACAGATCCATGGCTACACCTTC
.,TRBD1,TRBJ2-4,TRBV7-8,CASSLGRDRGRDAKNIQYF,TGTGCCAGCAGCCTAGGTCGGGACAGGGGGCGCGATGCCAAAAACATTCAGTACTTC
.,TRBD1,TRBJ1-1,TRBV28,CASGGQEVNTEAFF,TGTGCCAGCGGGGGACAGGAGGTGAACACTGAAGCTTTCTTT
once,TRBD1,TRBJ2-1,TRBV28,CASSRQGVRTYNEQFF,TGTGCCAGCAGTCGACAGGGGGTAAGGACATACAATGAGCAGTTCTTC
.,.,TRBJ2-7,TRBV29-1,CSVERESSYEQYF,TGCAGCGTTGAAAGGGAGAGCTCCTACGAGCAGTACTTC